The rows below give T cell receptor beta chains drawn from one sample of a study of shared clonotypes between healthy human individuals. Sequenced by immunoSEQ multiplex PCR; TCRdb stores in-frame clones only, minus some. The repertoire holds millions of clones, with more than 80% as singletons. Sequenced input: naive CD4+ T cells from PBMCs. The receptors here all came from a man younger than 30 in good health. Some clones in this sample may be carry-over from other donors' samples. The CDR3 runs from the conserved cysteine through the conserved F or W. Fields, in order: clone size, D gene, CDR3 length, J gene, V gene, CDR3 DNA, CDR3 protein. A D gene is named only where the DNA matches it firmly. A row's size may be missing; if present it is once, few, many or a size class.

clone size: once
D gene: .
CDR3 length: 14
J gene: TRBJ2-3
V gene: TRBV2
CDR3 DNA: TGTGCCAGCAAACCTAGGACTAGCACAGATACGCAGTATTTT
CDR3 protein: CASKPRTSTDTQYF

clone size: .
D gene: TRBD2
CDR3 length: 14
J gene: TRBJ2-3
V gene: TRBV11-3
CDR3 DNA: TGTGCCAGCAGTCCGGGAGGCCCGGGGGATACGCAGTATTTT
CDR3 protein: CASSPGGPGDTQYF

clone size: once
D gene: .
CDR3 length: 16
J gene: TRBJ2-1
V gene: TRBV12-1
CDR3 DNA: TGTGCCAGCAGCTTTGATACTAGACCCTACTACAATGAGCAGTTCTTC
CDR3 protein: CASSFDTRPYYNEQFF

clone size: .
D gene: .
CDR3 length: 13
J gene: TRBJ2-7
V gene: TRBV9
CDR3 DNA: TGTGCCAGCAGCGCGGCAGATACCTACGAGCAGTACTTC
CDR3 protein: CASSAADTYEQYF

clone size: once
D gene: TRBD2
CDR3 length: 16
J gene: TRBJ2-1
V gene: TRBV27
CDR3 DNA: TGTGCCAGCAGTCTTAGGGGGACTAGCGGAGAACGTGAGCAGTTCTTC
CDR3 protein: CASSLRGTSGEREQFF

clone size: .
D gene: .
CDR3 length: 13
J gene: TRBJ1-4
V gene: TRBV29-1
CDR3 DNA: TGCAGCGTTGCTGGACGGCTTAATGAAAAACTGTTTTTT
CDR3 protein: CSVAGRLNEKLFF

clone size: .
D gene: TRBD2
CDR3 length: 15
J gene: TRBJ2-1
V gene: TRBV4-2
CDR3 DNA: TGTGCCAGCAGCCAAAGGGCGGGAGACTACAATGAGCAGTTCTTC
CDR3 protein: CASSQRAGDYNEQFF

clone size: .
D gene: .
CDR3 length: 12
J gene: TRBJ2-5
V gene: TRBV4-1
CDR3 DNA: TGCGCCAGCAGCCAATCTCGAGAGACCCAGTACTTC
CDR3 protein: CASSQSRETQYF

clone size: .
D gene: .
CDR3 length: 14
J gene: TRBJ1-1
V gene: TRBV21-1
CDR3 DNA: TGTGCCAGCAGCATTGGGGCCCGGAGCACTGAAGCTTTCTTT
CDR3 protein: CASSIGARSTEAFF

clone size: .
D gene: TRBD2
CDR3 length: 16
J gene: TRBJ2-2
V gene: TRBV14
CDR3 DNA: TGTGCCAGCAGCCAAGGACTAGCGGGAGGATCCGGGGAGCTGTTTTTT
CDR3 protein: CASSQGLAGGSGELFF

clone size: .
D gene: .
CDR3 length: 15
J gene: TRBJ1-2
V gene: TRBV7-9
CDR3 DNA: TGTGCCAGCAGCTTAACCGTCGGGGGGCGCAATGGCTACACCTTC
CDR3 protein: CASSLTVGGRNGYTF

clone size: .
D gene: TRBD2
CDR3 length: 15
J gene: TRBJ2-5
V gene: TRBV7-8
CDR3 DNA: TGTGCCAGCAGCCAAAGACTAGCGGGAGCAGAGACCCAGTACTTC
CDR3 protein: CASSQRLAGAETQYF

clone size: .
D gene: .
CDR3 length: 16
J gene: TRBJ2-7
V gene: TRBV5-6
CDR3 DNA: TGTGCCAGCAGCCCCCTGGGACGGGCAGACTCCTACGAGCAGTACTTC
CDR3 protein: CASSPLGRADSYEQYF

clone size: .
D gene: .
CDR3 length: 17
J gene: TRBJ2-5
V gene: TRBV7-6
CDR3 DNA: TGTGCCAGCAGCTTAGCGAGGGGGGGAGGGCCCCAAGAGACCCAGTACTTC
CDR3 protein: CASSLARGGGPQETQYF

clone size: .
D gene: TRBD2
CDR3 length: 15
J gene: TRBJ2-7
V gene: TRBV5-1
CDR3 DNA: TGCGCCAGCAGCACCGGGACTAGCTCCGTCTACGAGCAGTACTTC
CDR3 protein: CASSTGTSSVYEQYF

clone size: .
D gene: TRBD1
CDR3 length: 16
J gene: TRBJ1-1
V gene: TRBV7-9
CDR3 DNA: TGTGCCAGCAGCATCAGACAGGGGATATTGTACACTGAAGCTTTCTTT
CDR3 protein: CASSIRQGILYTEAFF

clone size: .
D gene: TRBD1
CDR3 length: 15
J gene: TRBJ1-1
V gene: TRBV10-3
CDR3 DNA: TGTGCCACCTCCGGGACAGGGGCTGGGAACACTGAAGCTTTCTTT
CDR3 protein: CATSGTGAGNTEAFF

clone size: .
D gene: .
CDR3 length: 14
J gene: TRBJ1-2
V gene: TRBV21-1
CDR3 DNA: TGTGCCAGCAGAAGCATAGGACGGCCCGGTGGCTACACCTTC
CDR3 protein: CASRSIGRPGGYTF

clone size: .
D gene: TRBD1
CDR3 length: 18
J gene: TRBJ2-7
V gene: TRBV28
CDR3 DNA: TGTGCCAGCAGTTTATCCACCCGGGGACAGGGGGCTATGTACGAGCAGTACTTC
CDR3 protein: CASSLSTRGQGAMYEQYF

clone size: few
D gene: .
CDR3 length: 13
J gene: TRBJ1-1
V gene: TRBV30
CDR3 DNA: TGTGCCTGGAGTGGGTTCGGACAGTCTGAAGCTTTCTTT
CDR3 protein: CAWSGFGQSEAFF

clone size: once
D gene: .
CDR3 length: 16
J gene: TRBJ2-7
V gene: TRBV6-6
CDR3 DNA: TGTGCCAGCCTCAAATACGACAGTTTAACGGGGAACGAGCAGTACTTC
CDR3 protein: CASLKYDSLTGNEQYF

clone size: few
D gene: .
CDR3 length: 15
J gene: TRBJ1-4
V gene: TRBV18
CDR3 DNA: TGTGCCAGCTCACCAAAGGGAGGGCCTAATGAAAAACTGTTTTTT
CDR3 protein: CASSPKGGPNEKLFF

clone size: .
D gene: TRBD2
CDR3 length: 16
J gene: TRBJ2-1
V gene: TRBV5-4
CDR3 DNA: TGTGCCAGCAGCGGCTCTAGCGGGATTTCCTACAATGAGCAGTTCTTC
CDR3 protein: CASSGSSGISYNEQFF